This T cell receptor (beta chain) comes out of a study of cytomegalovirus exposure and HLA in healthy donors. CDR3 size: 14 residues. On this clone itself: Its specificity is not known.

General study points: Researchers counted around 170 TCR beta chains as cytomegalovirus-associated.

60 Vbeta and 13 Jbeta primers were used in PCR. The table came from immunoSEQ multiplex PCR; TCRdb's copy has only in-frame clones and leaves some out. The data show roughly 240,000 clones, with 78% seen just once and around 0.45% held by the top ten. V and J are TRBV12-2 and TRBJ2-7; the table calls TRBD1, which could not be checked here. TRBV12-2 is a recognized pseudogene. This receptor was obtained from a boy aged 10-17 years in good health and CMV-seronegative. The sequenced sample consisted of PBMCs. The CDR3 reads CASRPAGTGYEQYF. CDR3 bases: TGTGCAAGTCGCCCAGCCGGGACAGGCTACGAGCAGTACTTC.